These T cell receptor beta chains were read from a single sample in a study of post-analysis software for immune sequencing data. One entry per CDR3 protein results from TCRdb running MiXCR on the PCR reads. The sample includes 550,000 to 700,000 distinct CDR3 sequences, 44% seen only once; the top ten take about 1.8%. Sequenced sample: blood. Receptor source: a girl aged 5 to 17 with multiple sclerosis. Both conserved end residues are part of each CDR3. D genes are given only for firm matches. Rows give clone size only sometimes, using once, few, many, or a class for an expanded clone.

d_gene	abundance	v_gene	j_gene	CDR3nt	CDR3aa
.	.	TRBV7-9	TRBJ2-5	TGCGCCAGCAGCCCGCCGGGTTTGGCGCTGGGTTACAATGAGCAGTACTTC	CASSPPGLALGYNEQYF
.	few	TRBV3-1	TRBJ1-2	TGTGCCAGCAGCCAAGAGAACAGAAAAGTTCCAGCATATGGCTACACCTTC	CASSQENRKVPAYGYTF
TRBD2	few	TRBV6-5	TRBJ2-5	TGTGCCAGCAGTCGCAGCGGGGGGGCCCGAGAGACCCAGTACTTC	CASSRSGGARETQYF
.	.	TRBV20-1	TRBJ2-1	TGCAGTGCTACTGGCGAGATTCCAGGGTGGGGGTACAATGAGCAGTTCTTC	CSATGEIPGWGYNEQFF
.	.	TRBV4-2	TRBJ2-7	TGTGCCAGCAGCCAAGATTTAGGTTTCGGCTACGAGCAGTACTTC	CASSQDLGFGYEQYF
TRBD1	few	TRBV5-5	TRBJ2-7	TGTGCCAGCAGCTTGGGACAGGGGGGACTGGAGCAGTACTTC	CASSLGQGGLEQYF
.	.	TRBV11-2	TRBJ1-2	TGTGCCAGCAGCCCCCGGACAGCATCCCTTTATGGCTACACCTTC	CASSPRTASLYGYTF
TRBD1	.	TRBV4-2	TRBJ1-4	TGTGCCAGCAGCCGCGCCGTCGGACAGGGGGCTAATGAAAAACTGTTTTTT	CASSRAVGQGANEKLFF
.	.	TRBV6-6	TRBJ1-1	TGTGCCAGCAGTCCCCTTACCACTGAAGCTTTCTTT	CASSPLTTEAFF
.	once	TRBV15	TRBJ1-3	TGTGCCGCCAGGACGAGCTCTGGAAACACCATATATTTT	CAARTSSGNTIYF
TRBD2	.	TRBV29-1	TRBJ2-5	TGCAGCGTTGACAAAGCGGGGGGACGGGACCAGTACTTC	CSVDKAGGRDQYF
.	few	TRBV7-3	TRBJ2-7	TGTGCCAGCAGCTTAACGTCCGGGAACTACGAGCAGTACTTC	CASSLTSGNYEQYF
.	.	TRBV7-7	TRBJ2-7	TGTGCTAGCAGCGCCCTTCGGGGCGGTGAGCAGTACTTC	CASSALRGGEQYF
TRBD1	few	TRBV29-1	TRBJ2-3	TGCAGCGCTGGAGGACAGGGGGCTCAACGGGGACCAGATACGCAGTATTTT	CSAGGQGAQRGPDTQYF
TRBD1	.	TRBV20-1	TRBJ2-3	TGCAGTGCGAGAACTGGGACAGGGCGGGATACGCAGTATTTT	CSARTGTGRDTQYF
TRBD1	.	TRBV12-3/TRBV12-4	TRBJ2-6	TGTGCCAGCAGATCCTACCTGACAGGGGATTCTGTGAAAGGGGCCAACGTCCTGACTTTC	CASRSYLTGDSVKGANVLTF
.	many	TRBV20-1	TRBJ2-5	TGCAGTGCTAGAGATGGGCAGGGGCGAGCAGAGACCCAGTACTTC	CSARDGQGRAETQYF
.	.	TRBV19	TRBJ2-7	TGTGCCAGTAGTATGTCCGGGGGGCGAATCTACGAGCAGTACTTC	CASSMSGGRIYEQYF
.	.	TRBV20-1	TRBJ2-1	TGCAGTGCTAGTGAATTCGGCGTGGGGAATGAGCAGTTCTTC	CSASEFGVGNEQFF
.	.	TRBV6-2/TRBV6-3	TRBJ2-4	TGTGCCAGCAGTTACCCCCTCCGGGTTGAAAACGAACCAGCCAAAAACATTCAGTACTTC	CASSYPLRVENEPAKNIQYF
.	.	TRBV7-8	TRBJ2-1	TGTGCCAGCAGCCTAGCGGCAGGGGCAGACAATGAGCAGTTCTTC	CASSLAAGADNEQFF
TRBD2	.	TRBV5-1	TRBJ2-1	TGCGCCAGCATCCGACTAGCGGGAGGCCGGGGTGAGCAGTTCTTC	CASIRLAGGRGEQFF
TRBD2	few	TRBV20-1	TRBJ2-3	TGCAGTGCTAGGGGACTAGGAGCAGATACGCAGTATTTT	CSARGLGADTQYF
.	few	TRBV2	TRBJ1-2	TGTGCCAGCAGTGAGCGCGCCGGGACGGCGTTTGGCTACACCTTC	CASSERAGTAFGYTF
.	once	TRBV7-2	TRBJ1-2	TGTGCCAGCAGCTTTTCCGACAGGAGCAACTATGGCTACACCTTC	CASSFSDRSNYGYTF
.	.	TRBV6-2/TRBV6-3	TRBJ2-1	TGTGCCAGCAGCCCTGCCTTAGGAGGGAGACGCAATGAGCAGTTCTTC	CASSPALGGRRNEQFF
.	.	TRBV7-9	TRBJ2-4	TGTGCCAGCAGCTCGGACACCCAAGGGGGTTTATTC	CASSSDTQGGLF
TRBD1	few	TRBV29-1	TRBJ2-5	TGCAGCGTGAAGCCCGGGACAGGGTTCGAGACCCAGTACTTC	CSVKPGTGFETQYF
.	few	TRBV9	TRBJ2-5	TGTGCCAGCAGCGTGGCCGGAGAGACCCAGTACTTC	CASSVAGETQYF
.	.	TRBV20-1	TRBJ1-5	TGCAGTGCTAGAGCACCGGGGGTCGGCAATCAGCCCCAGCATTTT	CSARAPGVGNQPQHF
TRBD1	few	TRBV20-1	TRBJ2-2	TGCAGTGCTAGACCAGGGGGGAACACCGGGGAGCTGTTTTTT	CSARPGGNTGELFF
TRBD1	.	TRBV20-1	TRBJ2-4	TGCAGTGCTCACCCCGGGACAGGGGAAAACATTCAGTACTTC	CSAHPGTGENIQYF
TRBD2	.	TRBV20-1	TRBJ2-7	TGCAGTGCTAGGACTAGCGGGAGGAGAGACGAGCAGTACTTC	CSARTSGRRDEQYF
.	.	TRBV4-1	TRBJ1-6	TGCGCCAGCAGCCAACGACAGATATTGATGGATAATTCACCCCTCCACTTT	CASSQRQILMDNSPLHF
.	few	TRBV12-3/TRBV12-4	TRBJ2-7	TGTGCCAGCAGTTTATCGGCCAGCTCCTACGAGCAGTACTTC	CASSLSASSYEQYF
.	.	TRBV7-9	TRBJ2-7	TGTGCCAGCAGCTTAAAGGCTTGGGGGGACACACTCTCCTACGAGCAGTACTTC	CASSLKAWGDTLSYEQYF
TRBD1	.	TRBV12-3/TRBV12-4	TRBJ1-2	TGTGCCAGCAGTCTGGACAGGTTTCTCTATGGCTACACCTTC	CASSLDRFLYGYTF
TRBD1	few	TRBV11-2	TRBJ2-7	TGTGCCAGCAGCTTAGAATGGACAGGGACCTACGAGCAGTACTTC	CASSLEWTGTYEQYF
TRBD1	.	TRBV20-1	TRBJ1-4	TGCAGTGCTCGCAGGACAGGGGAAAAACTGTTTTTT	CSARRTGEKLFF
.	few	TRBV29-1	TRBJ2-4	TGCAGCGTCAGACACCTCTTAGCCAAAAACATTCAGTACTTC	CSVRHLLAKNIQYF
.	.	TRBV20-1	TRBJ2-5	TGCAGTGTTACACAGGGAGTGAGGCGGGAGACCCAGTACTTC	CSVTQGVRRETQYF
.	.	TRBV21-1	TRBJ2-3	TGTGCCAGCCAAGTAGATACGCAGTATTTT	CASQVDTQYF
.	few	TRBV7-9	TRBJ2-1	TGTGCCAGCACCCGTCTCCCTGAGCAGTTCTTC	CASTRLPEQFF
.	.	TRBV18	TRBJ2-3	TGTGCCAGCTCACCGATGAGCACAGATACGCAGTATTTT	CASSPMSTDTQYF
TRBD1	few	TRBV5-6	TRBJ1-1	TGTGCCAGCAGCTCCCTAGGGACAGGCAATTTCAGGAACACTGAAGCTTTCTTT	CASSSLGTGNFRNTEAFF
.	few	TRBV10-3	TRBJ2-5	TGTGCCATCGGCGGGGCTGATCAGTACTTC	CAIGGADQYF
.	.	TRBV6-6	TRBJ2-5	TGTGCCAGCACCTCGTTACAGGGGGGGCTGGGGGGAGAGACCCAGTACTTC	CASTSLQGGLGGETQYF
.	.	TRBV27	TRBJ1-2	TGTGCCAGCAGTTTTCGTGGGGAGTATGGCTACACCTTC	CASSFRGEYGYTF
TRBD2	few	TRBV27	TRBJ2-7	TGTGCCAGCAGTTTCTCAGCGGGAGGGCCCTCCGAGCAGTACTTC	CASSFSAGGPSEQYF
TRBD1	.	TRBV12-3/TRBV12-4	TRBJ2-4	TGTGCCAGTAGTTCAGGGGGCTTAGCCAAAAACATTCAGTACTTC	CASSSGGLAKNIQYF
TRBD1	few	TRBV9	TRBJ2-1	TGTGCCAGCAGTGCCGATTTGAGGACAGGCCCTTCCTACAATGAGCAGTTCTTC	CASSADLRTGPSYNEQFF
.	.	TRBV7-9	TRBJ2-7	TGTGCCAGCAGCTCGTCGACAGACTACGAGCAGTACTTC	CASSSSTDYEQYF
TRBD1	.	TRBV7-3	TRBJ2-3	TGTGCCGGCAGCCAGGACAGGGGATACACAGATACGCAGTATTTT	CAGSQDRGYTDTQYF
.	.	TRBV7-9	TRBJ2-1	TGTGCCAGCAGCTTTGGACCGAAAGGCTATGAGCAGTTCTTC	CASSFGPKGYEQFF
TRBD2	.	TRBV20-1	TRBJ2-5	TGCAGTGCTGGAACCCGGGGGGAGCGGTTCCCTTCTAAAGAGACCCAGTACTTC	CSAGTRGERFPSKETQYF
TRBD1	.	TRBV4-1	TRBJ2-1	TGCGCCAGCAGCTACGGGACAGGGCTCGGTAATGAGCAGTTCTTC	CASSYGTGLGNEQFF
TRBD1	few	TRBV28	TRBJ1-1	TGTGCCAGCATATGGACAGGGAACACTGAAGCTTTCTTT	CASIWTGNTEAFF
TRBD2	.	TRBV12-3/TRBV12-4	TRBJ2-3	TGTGCCAGCACCCGGACTAGATTCGCCCCAGATACGCAGTATTTT	CASTRTRFAPDTQYF
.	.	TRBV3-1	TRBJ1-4	TGTGCCAGCAGCCCCCAAGGTGACAGCGGAAACGAAAAACTGTTTTTT	CASSPQGDSGNEKLFF